Listed below are T cell receptor beta chains from one sample, sequenced in a study of T cell responses to AZD1222 COVID-19 vaccine. Sequencing was performed with immunoSEQ multiplex PCR; in TCRdb, only in-frame clones are kept and a portion is missing. The repertoire holds 80,000 to 100,000 clones, with around 88% as singletons. The source was peripheral blood, collected on day 0 of AZD1222 vaccination. The receptors shown here come from an adult in good health. Each CDR3 is given with its conserved first and last residue. Each record gives: D gene, V gene, J gene, clone size, CDR3 protein, CDR3 DNA. The D gene is left open where the match is weak. Clone size appears in some rows only: once, few, many, or a class for an expanded clone.

D gene: TRBD1; V gene: TRBV7-2; J gene: TRBJ2-7; clone size: .; CDR3 protein: CASSLLGTASYEQYF; CDR3 DNA: TGTGCCAGCAGCTTACTCGGGACAGCCTCCTACGAGCAGTACTTC
D gene: TRBD1; V gene: TRBV13; J gene: TRBJ2-7; clone size: .; CDR3 protein: CASSEDRESEQYF; CDR3 DNA: TGTGCCAGCAGCGAAGACAGGGAGAGCGAGCAGTACTTC
D gene: TRBD1; V gene: TRBV30; J gene: TRBJ2-2; clone size: .; CDR3 protein: CAWRQGATGELFF; CDR3 DNA: TGTGCCTGGAGACAGGGGGCCACCGGGGAGCTGTTTTTT
D gene: TRBD2; V gene: TRBV30; J gene: TRBJ2-3; clone size: .; CDR3 protein: CAWSNGRGTDTQYF; CDR3 DNA: TGTGCCTGGAGTAACGGGAGGGGGACAGATACGCAGTATTTT
D gene: .; V gene: TRBV7-2; J gene: TRBJ2-7; clone size: .; CDR3 protein: CASSLEVAISSYEQYF; CDR3 DNA: TGTGCCAGCAGCTTAGAAGTCGCCATCAGCTCCTACGAGCAGTACTTC
D gene: TRBD2; V gene: TRBV19; J gene: TRBJ2-3; clone size: .; CDR3 protein: CASRPSGETDTQYF; CDR3 DNA: TGTGCCAGTAGACCTAGCGGGGAAACAGATACGCAGTATTTT
D gene: .; V gene: TRBV7-2; J gene: TRBJ2-7; clone size: .; CDR3 protein: CASSFSGLHSSYEQYF; CDR3 DNA: TGTGCCAGCAGCTTCAGCGGGCTCCACTCCTCCTACGAGCAGTACTTC
D gene: TRBD1; V gene: TRBV11-2; J gene: TRBJ1-2; clone size: .; CDR3 protein: CASSLGMGQGAAYYGYTF; CDR3 DNA: TGTGCCAGCAGCTTGGGAATGGGACAGGGGGCCGCCTACTATGGCTACACCTTC
D gene: .; V gene: TRBV6-2/TRBV6-3; J gene: TRBJ1-5; clone size: once; CDR3 protein: CASSPRTVTISGFQPQHF; CDR3 DNA: TGTGCCAGCAGCCCCCGAACCGTGACCATCTCGGGTTTTCAGCCCCAGCATTTT
D gene: .; V gene: TRBV19; J gene: TRBJ1-2; clone size: .; CDR3 protein: CASSIDRANYGYTF; CDR3 DNA: TGTGCCAGTAGTATAGACAGAGCTAACTATGGCTACACCTTC
D gene: .; V gene: TRBV6-5; J gene: TRBJ2-1; clone size: .; CDR3 protein: CASSYSSNEQFF; CDR3 DNA: TGTGCCAGCAGTTACAGCTCCAATGAGCAGTTCTTC
D gene: .; V gene: TRBV5-1; J gene: TRBJ1-4; clone size: .; CDR3 protein: CASSPHPPGSTNEKLFF; CDR3 DNA: TGCGCCAGCAGCCCCCACCCTCCAGGGTCAACTAATGAAAAACTGTTTTTT
D gene: TRBD1; V gene: TRBV2; J gene: TRBJ2-2; clone size: few; CDR3 protein: CASRRQGETGELFF; CDR3 DNA: TGTGCCAGCAGAAGACAGGGGGAAACCGGGGAGCTGTTTTTT
D gene: TRBD2; V gene: TRBV12-3/TRBV12-4; J gene: TRBJ2-5; clone size: .; CDR3 protein: CASSPPGGGTQYF; CDR3 DNA: TGTGCCAGCAGTCCGCCGGGGGGTGGGACCCAGTACTTC
D gene: .; V gene: TRBV6-5; J gene: TRBJ2-1; clone size: .; CDR3 protein: CASSYGRQAYNEQFF; CDR3 DNA: TGTGCCAGCAGTTACGGGAGACAGGCGTACAATGAGCAGTTCTTC
D gene: TRBD1; V gene: TRBV5-4; J gene: TRBJ1-1; clone size: .; CDR3 protein: CASSATLRGTEAFF; CDR3 DNA: TGTGCCAGCAGCGCTACACTCAGGGGGACTGAAGCTTTCTTT
D gene: TRBD1; V gene: TRBV6-1; J gene: TRBJ1-5; clone size: .; CDR3 protein: CASSDGQGGQPQHF; CDR3 DNA: TGTGCCAGCAGTGACGGGCAGGGGGGACAGCCCCAGCATTTT
D gene: TRBD1; V gene: TRBV10-3; J gene: TRBJ1-5; clone size: .; CDR3 protein: CAISESRDSSNQPQHF; CDR3 DNA: TGTGCCATCAGTGAGAGCCGGGACAGCTCCAATCAGCCCCAGCATTTT
D gene: .; V gene: TRBV6-5; J gene: TRBJ2-6; clone size: .; CDR3 protein: CASSSRTASGANVLTF; CDR3 DNA: TGTGCCAGCAGTTCACGGACAGCCTCTGGGGCCAACGTCCTGACTTTC
D gene: .; V gene: TRBV9; J gene: TRBJ1-1; clone size: .; CDR3 protein: CASSVVSSNTEAFF; CDR3 DNA: TGTGCCAGCAGCGTAGTATCTTCGAACACTGAAGCTTTCTTT
D gene: .; V gene: TRBV5-1; J gene: TRBJ1-1; clone size: .; CDR3 protein: CASSADINTEAFF; CDR3 DNA: TGCGCCAGCAGCGCCGACATAAACACTGAAGCTTTCTTT
D gene: TRBD1; V gene: TRBV6-5; J gene: TRBJ1-2; clone size: .; CDR3 protein: CASSSQGAGNYGYTF; CDR3 DNA: TGTGCCAGCAGCTCACAGGGGGCTGGGAACTATGGCTACACCTTC